The 24 T cell receptor beta chains given below trace back to one sample, sequenced in a study of blood T cells in healthy people across ages. Through a sample-barcoded 5' primer and a J-beta primer mix, a second PCR was run for roughly 7 to 12 cycles. TCRdb fed the 5' RACE reads into MiXCR, producing one record per CDR3 protein. The sample has about 1.4 million distinct CDR3 sequences, approximately 59% seen once. The specimen was blood. These receptors all stem from a young man in good health.

Concerning this clonotype: Mismatch with germline at one junction end may stem from a read error. J is TRBJ1-3 and V is TRBV7-7, with 7 bases lining up with TRBD1. Looked up from germline, CDR1 is SSHAT and CDR2 is FNYEAQ (reference sequence). CDR3 size: 14 residues. CDR3 amino acids: CASSSRDSGNTIYF. DNA for the CDR3: TGTGCTAGCAGCTCACGGGACAGCGGAAACACCATATATTTT.

The V call is TRBV28, the J call TRBJ1-4; TRBD1 matches at 8 bases. After removal of 6 bases from V and 6 bases from J, the junction contained 3 bases not matched to a gene. This CDR3 has 13 residues. CDR1 is MDHEN and CDR2 is SYDVKM in the germline V gene. The CDR3 DNA sequence: TGTGCCAGCAGCAGGGGGCGAGATGAAAAACTGTTTTTT. It codes for CASSRGRDEKLFF.

Worth noting for this clonotype: An end of the junction differs from the germline gene, which may be a read error. The V gene is TRBV14, the J gene TRBJ2-5; possible D gene TRBD1, 5 bases. CDR1 is SGHDN, CDR2 FVKESK, per germline. This CDR3 has 15 residues. The CDR3 protein is CASSQGESRQETQYF. The CDR3 nucleotides are TGCGCCAGCAGCCAAGGGGAAAGCCGCCAAGAGACCCAGTACTTC.

The chain couples TRBV13 to TRBJ2-3; 7 bases map to TRBD2. Trimming at V came to 4 bases and at J to 5 bases, leaving 12 bases not matched to a gene. Germline loops: CDR1 PRHDT, CDR2 FYEKMQ (reference sequence). CDR3 size: 16 residues. The CDR3 DNA reads as TGTGCCAGCAGCTCGGGTGTTGGCGGGGGAGAAGATACGCAGTATTTT. Translated: CASSSGVGGGEDTQYF. Supplemented by reference TRBV13 and TRBJ2-3, the full variable domain reads AAGVIQSPRHLIKEKRETATLKCYPIPRHDTVYWYQQGPGQDPQFLISFYEKMQSDKGSIPDRFSAQQFSDYHSELNMSSLELGDSALYFCASSSGVGGGEDTQYFGPGTRLTVL.

The genes are TRBV5-1 and TRBJ1-2, with TRBD1 as a possible D gene (6 bases). The CDR3 totals 14 residues. Germline V gives CDR1 SGHRS, CDR2 YFSETQ. Trimming shortened V by 4 bases and J by 7 bases, and 17 bases separated the two germline ends. This CDR3 is CASSPPSKDSGYTF. Here the CDR3 DNA reads TGCGCCAGCAGCCCCCCTAGTAAGGACAGTGGCTACACCTTC. Full variable domain (rest looked up from reference TRBV5-1 and TRBJ1-2): KAGVTQTPRYLIKTRGQQVTLSCSPISGHRSVSWYQQTPGQGLQFLFEYFSETQRNKGNFPGRFSGRQFSNSRSEMNVSTLELGDSALYLCASSPPSKDSGYTFGSGTRLTVV.

This clonotype was seen a few times. The genes are TRBV20-1 and TRBJ1-2; TRBD1 matches 9 bases. V lost 5 bases and J lost 5; bases outside the gene matches: 6. This CDR3 is built from 13 residues. Germline CDR1 is DFQATT and CDR2 is SNEGSKA (reference sequence). CDR3 protein: CSALQGAGYGYTF. The CDR3 nucleotides read TGCAGTGCTTTACAGGGGGCTGGATATGGCTACACCTTC.

The V call is TRBV4-1, the J call TRBJ2-5; D perhaps matches TRBD2 (6 bases). Trimming shortened V by 1 base and J by 0 bases, and 24 bases separated the two germline ends. CDR3 length equals 20 residues. Germline lookup yields CDR1 MGHRA and CDR2 YSYEKL. CDR3 nucleotides: TGCGCCAGCAGCCAAGGAGTCCCTGACTTGGCTAGCGAAAACCAAGAGACCCAGTACTTC. It codes for CASSQGVPDLASENQETQYF.

In its sample, this clonotype was seen once. This chain uses TRBV28 with TRBJ2-7; D remains ambiguous. Trimming removed 6 bases at V and 0 bases at J, with 9 bases between. Per the germline V gene, CDR1 is MDHEN and CDR2 is SYDVKM. The CDR3 is 13 residues long. CDR3 in amino acids: CASRDHSSYEQYF. CDR3 coding DNA: TGTGCCAGCAGAGATCATAGCTCCTACGAGCAGTACTTC. The full variable domain, its missing parts supplied by reference TRBV28 and TRBJ2-7, is DVKVTQSSRYLVKRTGEKVFLECVQDMDHENMFWYRQDPGLGLRLIYFSYDVKMKEKGDIPEGYSVSREKKERFSLILESASTNQTSMYLCASRDHSSYEQYFGPGTRLTVT.

This clonotype has just a few counts. The chain links TRBV29-1 to TRBJ2-1, with TRBD2 matching 7 bases. The V gene's germline CDR1 is SQVTM and CDR2 ANQGSEA. The CDR3 consists of 14 residues. The ends lost 6 bases at V and 4 bases at J; junction bases unmatched: 9. CDR3 sequence reads: CSVTGSGAYNEQFF. The DNA of the CDR3 is TGCAGCGTGACCGGGAGCGGGGCTTACAATGAGCAGTTCTTC.

This clonotype was recorded only once. The V call is TRBV7-9, the J call TRBJ1-1; 7 nucleotides agree with TRBD1. This CDR3 region has 13 residues. V lost 5 bases and J lost 10; bases outside the gene matches: 10. Germline-derived CDR1 and CDR2 are SEHNR and FQNEAQ (reference sequence). The CDR3 DNA follows: TGTGCCAGCAGCCGAGGGACAGCTACGGCAGCTTTCTTT. Protein sequence: CASSRGTATAAFF.

V is TRBV2 and J is TRBJ2-1; TRBD1 or TRBD2 may be the D gene (5 bases each). Trimming removed 6 bases at V and 6 bases at J, with 18 bases between. Germline CDR1 reads SNHLY; CDR2 reads FYNNEI. The CDR3 loop spans 15 amino acids. In DNA form, the CDR3 reads TGTGCCAGCAGCTTTGCACGGGGCGGCCGCAATGAGCAGTTCTTC. This encodes CASSFARGGRNEQFF.

This chain links TRBV2 with TRBJ2-5, with D tentatively TRBD2 (5 bases). CDR3 length: 14 residues. Germline V CDR1 and CDR2: SNHLY, FYNNEI. Between the trimmed V and J ends, which lost 4 bases and 11 bases, there was a span of 20 bases. This CDR3 reads CASSAAVLAGEQYF. The CDR3 DNA follows: TGTGCCAGCAGTGCGGCGGTCCTTGCCGGGGAGCAGTACTTC.

The chain employs TRBV2 and TRBJ1-1, with D uncertain. The germline CDR1 and CDR2 sequences are SNHLY and FYNNEI. V was cut by 0 bases and J by 4 bases, with 6 bases left in between. This CDR3 is built from 13 residues. The CDR3 region has the DNA TGTGCCAGCAGTGAAGCGAGGGTCACTGAAGCTTTCTTT. It codes for CASSEARVTEAFF.

The rearrangement uses TRBV15 and TRBJ1-1; the D is unclear. This CDR3 is 17 amino acids long. V lost 5 bases and J lost 0, with 19 bases in between. Germline loops: CDR1 LNHNV, CDR2 YYDKDF (reference sequence). CDR3 in amino acids: CATSLTSLTELNTEAFF. The CDR3 DNA reads TGTGCCACCAGCCTGACTTCATTAACAGAGTTGAACACTGAAGCTTTCTTT.

CDR3 coding DNA: TGTGCCAGCAGCCTTGGACTCACTCAGCAGTTCTTC. The encoded protein is CASSLGLTQQFF. The J gene is TRBJ2-1, the V gene TRBV7-9; perhaps TRBD2 as D (5 bases). The CDR3 length is 12 residues. V lost 5 bases to trimming and J lost 11 bases, with 13 bases between them. Germline CDR1 and CDR2: SEHNR and FQNEAQ (reference sequence).

The table lists this clonotype with many counts. One base away lies a much larger clone, so this may be a sequencing read error. V usage is TRBV20-1 and J usage is TRBJ2-7; D is perhaps TRBD2 (6 bases). The CDR3 loop spans 14 amino acids. The V gene's germline CDR1 is DFQATT and CDR2 SNEGSKA (reference sequence). V was clipped by 0 bases and J by 7 bases, with 16 bases between them. The CDR3 is CSARDGEVYNEQYF. Here the CDR3 DNA reads TGCAGTGCTAGAGATGGGGAGGTGTACAATGAGCAGTACTTC.

The V gene is TRBV25-1, the J gene TRBJ1-1; no firm D call. The CDR3 consists of 13 residues. Per germline, CDR1 MGHDK and CDR2 SYGVNS. Trimming removed 2 bases at V and 6 bases at J, with 10 bases between. CDR3 DNA: TGTGCCAGCAGTGAAGGTTCAGGTGCTGAAGCTTTCTTT. It encodes CASSEGSGAEAFF.

V usage is TRBV20-1 and J usage is TRBJ2-3; D might be TRBD2 (6 bases). The CDR3 contains 15 residues. The V gene's germline CDR1 is DFQATT and CDR2 SNEGSKA (reference sequence). V was shortened by 1 base and J by 4 bases, with 15 bases between the two germline ends. The CDR3 loop is CSARVEGGRADTQYF. For the CDR3, the DNA is TGCAGTGCTAGAGTTGAGGGAGGACGGGCAGATACGCAGTATTTT.

The J gene is TRBJ1-1, the V gene TRBV20-1; no definite D call. Trimming stripped 3 bases from V and 0 bases from J, with 14 bases between. Per germline, CDR1 DFQATT and CDR2 SNEGSKA (reference sequence). The CDR3 contains 15 residues. The CDR3 region has the DNA TGCAGTGCTAGCCCCTTACAGAGATTGAACACTGAAGCTTTCTTT. It specifies CSASPLQRLNTEAFF.

This chain links TRBV7-9 with TRBJ1-1; D gene unclear. Germline CDR1 SEHNR, CDR2 FQNEAQ (reference sequence). V lost 6 bases and J lost 1, with 15 bases in between. The CDR3 has 15 residues. The CDR3 DNA reads TGTGCCAGCAGGTCTCAACCATTAACGAACACTGAAGCTTTCTTT. As protein: CASRSQPLTNTEAFF.

The V call is TRBV6-1, the J call TRBJ2-7; D uncertain. This CDR3 region has 12 residues. Germline-derived CDR1 and CDR2 are MNHNS and SASEGT. Trimming shortened V by 5 bases and J by 7 bases, and 12 bases separated the two germline ends. CDR3 region: CASSTLDTEQYF. The CDR3, as DNA: TGTGCCAGCAGTACCTTAGACACAGAGCAGTACTTC.

This chain connects TRBV20-1 to TRBJ1-5; 7 bases are a match to TRBD1. Germline assignment: CDR1 DFQATT and CDR2 SNEGSKA (reference sequence). CDR3 length equals 15 residues. V was pared by 3 bases and J by 6 bases, with 11 bases of the junction left unmatched. The CDR3, as DNA: TGCAGTGCTAGTAGGTACCAGGGGGTTGCTCAGCCCCAGCATTTT. Translated: CSASRYQGVAQPQHF.

The chain has TRBV27 and TRBJ2-7; D remains ambiguous. The J call may be faulty, since TRBJ2-5 better matches the DNA end. In germline, CDR1 is MNHEY, CDR2 SMNVEV (reference sequence). There are 13 residues in the CDR3. CDR3 amino acids: CASSSHLRETQYF. CDR3 sequence (DNA): TGTGCCAGCAGTTCCCACCTCCGGGAGACCCAGTACTTC.

The V and J genes are TRBV7-2 and TRBJ1-1; TRBD1 might be the D (5 bases). Per germline, CDR1 SGHTA and CDR2 FQGNSA. The CDR3 has 15 residues. With 1 base removed from V and 5 bases from J, the gap between germline ends came to 14 bases. The CDR3 bases are TGTGCCAGCAGCTTAGTTCATAGGGGAGGGACTGAAGCTTTCTTT. It encodes CASSLVHRGGTEAFF.